Below, one TCR beta chain is given with its context. Enrollment of patients from Seattle took place during active infection, with longitudinal follow-up. The record originates from a study of blood T cell repertoires in COVID-19. Study-wide context: Acute and convalescent COVID-19 specimens originated in the United States, Italy and Spain. T cells, B-cell-depleted T cells, or PBMCs provided the cDNA or gDNA that served as material.

Some clones are missing from TCRdb's copy, which holds only in-frame ones; the method was immunoSEQ multiplex PCR. The data contain about 49,000 clones, more than 80% of them singletons. The CDR3 is 17 residues long. Per the germline V gene, CDR1 is SGHTA and CDR2 is FQGTGA. Trimming cost V 5 bases and J 5 bases; bases outside gene matches: 10. The rearrangement joins TRBV7-3 to TRBJ2-1, with 12 bases that match TRBD2. The sequence derives from a man between 60 and 75 years old with COVID-19, enrolled during active disease. Material: peripheral blood. CDR3 coding DNA: TGTGCCAGCAGCCCAGGCCGCCTAGCGGGGGGGCACAATGAGCAGTTCTTC. Translating it yields CASSPGRLAGGHNEQFF.